Each of the 22 T cell receptor beta chains below was sequenced from the same sample in a study of blood T cell repertoires in COVID-19. Libraries were prepared by immunoSEQ multiplex PCR; TCRdb keeps only in-frame clonotypes and omits some of them. This table has 85,000 to 100,000 clones, 75% to 85% appearing once. The sample consisted of peripheral blood. The receptors derive from a woman aged 80 or over with active or convalescent COVID-19.

The chain couples TRBV7-9 to TRBJ2-3; D uncertain. The CDR3 is 13 residues long. CDR1 and CDR2 from the germline V gene are SEHNR and FQNEAQ (reference sequence). Trimming took 1 base from V and 3 from J, leaving 5 bases between them. The CDR3 coding sequence is TGTGCCAGCAGCTTAGTTCTGACAGATACGCAGTATTTT. This encodes CASSLVLTDTQYF.

The V call is TRBV27, the J call TRBJ2-1, with 12 bases lining up with TRBD2. The CDR3 contains 14 residues. The J segment lost 9 bases and the V segment lost 8 bases, leaving 8 bases of the junction unmatched. Looked up from germline, CDR1 is MNHEY and CDR2 is SMNVEV (reference sequence). The CDR3 is CASRGLAGIGEQFF. For the CDR3, the DNA is TGTGCCAGCCGGGGACTAGCGGGCATCGGTGAGCAGTTCTTC.

The chain combines TRBV5-6 with TRBJ2-7; perhaps TRBD1 as D (6 bases). The CDR3 contains 14 residues. The V and J ends lost 2 bases and 4 bases respectively, with 13 bases between them. Germline CDR1 SGHDT, CDR2 YYEEEE. The DNA for the CDR3 is TGTGCCAGCAGCTTTTCAACAGGGACGTACGAGCAGTACTTC. Its protein product is CASSFSTGTYEQYF.

V and J are TRBV20-1 and TRBJ2-5; D is possibly TRBD2 (5 bases). CDR1 is DFQATT and CDR2 is SNEGSKA in the germline V gene (reference sequence). The V end was cut by 3 bases, the J end by 5 bases, with 16 bases between. The CDR3 consists of 14 residues. DNA for the CDR3: TGCAGTGCTAGTGGGGTCGAGGGAGCCGAGACCCAGTACTTC. The encoded protein is CSASGVEGAETQYF.

The CDR3 sequence is CASSVVAGGNEQFF. The CDR3 DNA reads as TGTGCCAGCAGCGTAGTGGCAGGGGGCAATGAGCAGTTCTTC. J is TRBJ2-1 and V is TRBV9; 7 bases align to TRBD1. CDR1 and CDR2 (germline): SGDLS, YYNGEE. The V gene end was trimmed by 0 bases and the J gene end by 6 bases; junction bases not matched to a gene: 3. The CDR3 runs 14 residues.

The genes are TRBV19 and TRBJ1-5; 7 nucleotides line up with TRBD1. V lost 5 bases, J lost 0 bases, and 7 bases stayed unmatched. CDR1 and CDR2 (germline): LNHDA, SQIVND (reference sequence). The CDR3 loop spans 16 amino acids. The CDR3 loop reads CASSSLGQSSNQPQHF. The CDR3 region has the DNA TGTGCCAGTAGTTCCCTGGGACAGAGTAGCAATCAGCCCCAGCATTTT. Using reference TRBV19 and TRBJ1-5 for the parts outside the CDR3, the full variable domain is DGGITQSPKYLFRKEGQNVTLSCEQNLNHDAMYWYRQDPGQGLRLIYYSQIVNDFQKGDIAEGYSVSREKKESFPLTVTSAQKNPTAFYLCASSSLGQSSNQPQHFGDGTRLSIL.

This clone was seen only a few times. This chain links TRBV28 with TRBJ2-7; TRBD2 matches at 7 bases. Germline CDR1 is MDHEN and CDR2 is SYDVKM. The V and J ends lost 5 bases and 4 bases, in that order; junction bases with no gene match: 8. The CDR3 spans 14 residues. CDR3 in DNA: TGTGCCAGCAGTAACCCCGGGGAGGGTTACGAGCAGTACTTC. This sequence encodes CASSNPGEGYEQYF.

The rearrangement joins TRBV18 to TRBJ1-6; TRBD1 matches at 7 bases. J lost 7 bases, V lost 1 base, and 1 base had no gene match. The CDR3 runs 14 residues. Germline lookup yields CDR1 KGHSH and CDR2 LQKENI. The CDR3 nucleotides read TGTGCCAGCTCACCACAGGGACAGAATTCACCCCTCCACTTT. It codes for CASSPQGQNSPLHF. The variable domain in full, completed from reference TRBV18 and TRBJ1-6, reads NAGVMQNPRHLVRRRGQEARLRCSPMKGHSHVYWYRQLPEEGLKFMVYLQKENIIDESGMPKERFSAEFPKEGPSILRIQQVVRGDSAAYFCASSPQGQNSPLHFGNGTRLTVT.

The V gene is TRBV25-1, the J gene TRBJ1-2, with D possibly TRBD1 on 5 matching bases. Germline assignment: CDR1 MGHDK and CDR2 SYGVNS. The CDR3 is made up of 13 amino acids. The V gene lost 5 bases and the J gene lost 6 bases, with 13 bases spanning the gap. The CDR3 loop is CASSIWGGDGYTF. For the CDR3, the DNA is TGTGCCAGCAGTATCTGGGGAGGGGATGGCTACACCTTC.

The rearrangement joins TRBV27 to TRBJ1-4; 8 nucleotides agree with TRBD1. Germline-derived CDR1 and CDR2 are MNHEY and SMNVEV (reference sequence). V lost 5 bases and J lost 5; bases outside the gene matches: 10. The CDR3 runs to 16 residues. In nucleotides, the CDR3 is TGTGCCAGCAGTCCACACGCGACAGGGGACAATGAAAAACTGTTTTTT. Protein: CASSPHATGDNEKLFF.

In regard to this clone: At one boundary the junction diverges from the germline segment, which might be a read error. The chain combines TRBV5-1 with TRBJ2-7; 9 bases align to TRBD1. The CDR3 loop spans 15 amino acids. Germline loops: CDR1 SGHRS, CDR2 YFSETQ. CDR3 coding DNA: TGTGCCAGCAGCTCGGGCCGGGACAGGGCCCACGAGCAGTACTTC. Its protein product is CASSSGRDRAHEQYF.

The chain uses TRBV5-4 and TRBJ2-1; 10 bases are shared with TRBD2. CDR3 size: 15 residues. V lost 3 bases, J lost 7 bases, and 7 bases stayed unmatched. CDR1 is SGHNT, CDR2 YYREEE, per germline (reference sequence). CDR3 in DNA: TGTGCCAGCAGCTCATCTAGCGGGAGTTGGAATGAGCAGTTCTTC. It yields the protein CASSSSSGSWNEQFF.

The V and J genes are TRBV19 and TRBJ2-1, with TRBD2 identical over 10 bases. CDR3 length equals 18 residues. V shed 4 bases, J shed 7 bases, and the junction held 16 bases outside the gene matches. Looked up from germline, CDR1 is LNHDA and CDR2 is SQIVND (reference sequence). CDR3 nucleotide sequence: TGTGCCAGTAGTACCCCTCGCGGGAGGCTAGCGGGAGAAAATGAGCAGTTCTTC. Protein product: CASSTPRGRLAGENEQFF.

This chain uses TRBV19 with TRBJ1-5, with TRBD1 as a possible D gene (6 bases). The CDR3 loop spans 13 amino acids. The V and J ends lost 6 bases and 4 bases respectively, with 10 bases between them. Germline values: CDR1 LNHDA, CDR2 SQIVND (reference sequence). The CDR3 nucleotides read TGTGCCAGTAGCCCGGACAGAAATCAGCCCCAGCATTTT. This encodes CASSPDRNQPQHF.

The chain combines TRBV19 with TRBJ1-2; 8 nucleotides line up with TRBD1. Germline values: CDR1 LNHDA, CDR2 SQIVND (reference sequence). J gave up 5 bases and V 4 bases, and 6 bases lay outside the gene matches. The CDR3 is 14 amino acids. The CDR3 nucleotides are TGTGCCAGTAGTACGACAGGGGATATGTATGGCTACACCTTC. Amino acids: CASSTTGDMYGYTF.

The V gene is TRBV19, the J gene TRBJ2-7; tentative D call: TRBD2 (5 bases). Per the germline V gene, CDR1 is LNHDA and CDR2 is SQIVND (reference sequence). Trimming cost V 6 bases and J 7 bases, with 10 bases left between them. This CDR3 contains 11 residues. The CDR3 region is CASRLGGEQYF. The CDR3 bases are TGTGCCAGTAGATTAGGCGGGGAGCAGTACTTC. The full variable domain, its missing parts supplied by reference TRBV19 and TRBJ2-7, is DGGITQSPKYLFRKEGQNVTLSCEQNLNHDAMYWYRQDPGQGLRLIYYSQIVNDFQKGDIAEGYSVSREKKESFPLTVTSAQKNPTAFYLCASRLGGEQYFGPGTRLTVT.

The table lists this clone with a count of one. The chain carries TRBV4-2 and TRBJ2-1; the match to TRBD2 covers 10 bases. The V segment lost 0 bases and the J segment 6 bases; nucleotides outside the gene matches: 5. Germline V gene data show CDR1 as LGHNA and CDR2 as YNFKEQ. This CDR3 is 16 amino acids long. This chain's CDR3 is CASSQDGLAEPNEQFF. CDR3 nucleotides: TGTGCCAGCAGCCAAGATGGACTAGCGGAGCCCAATGAGCAGTTCTTC.

As regards this clone: Other DNA sequences in the same sample also yield this CDR3. The chain uses TRBV29-1 and TRBJ1-1, with D unclear. CDR3 length equals 10 residues. Trimming shortened V by 7 bases and J by 1 base, and 4 bases separated the two germline ends. Germline V gene lookup returns CDR1 SQVTM and CDR2 ANQGSEA. CDR3 sequence (DNA): TGCAGCGCCCAGAACACTGAAGCTTTCTTT. Amino acid sequence: CSAQNTEAFF.

The rearrangement joins TRBV6-5 to TRBJ2-5; a possible D gene is TRBD2 (6 bases). This CDR3 has 13 amino acids. V was shortened by 6 bases and J by 0 bases, with 8 bases between the two germline ends. The germline V gene has CDR1 MNHEY and CDR2 SVGAGI. The CDR3 region is CASRLANQETQYF. The CDR3 nucleotides are TGTGCCAGCAGGCTAGCGAACCAAGAGACCCAGTACTTC.

CDR3 sequence (DNA): TGTGCCAGCAGTTACTCGGGCCTTAGCACAGATACGCAGTATTTT. This encodes CASSYSGLSTDTQYF. The rearrangement uses TRBV6-6 and TRBJ2-3; no clear D. The CDR3 runs 15 residues. V lost 0 bases to trimming and J lost 0 bases, with 7 bases between them. Germline V CDR1 and CDR2: MNHNY, SVGAGI (reference sequence).

The DNA for the CDR3 is TGCGCCAGCAGCTTGGCCGGGACAGGGGTCCTCAATGAGCAGTTCTTC. Translation gives CASSLAGTGVLNEQFF. V and J are TRBV5-1 and TRBJ2-1, with 10 bases matching TRBD1. The germline V gene has CDR1 SGHRS and CDR2 YFSETQ. V was clipped by 0 bases and J by 6 bases; unmatched bases: 6. The CDR3 loop spans 16 amino acids.

The V call is TRBV28, the J call TRBJ1-1, with 10 bases lining up with TRBD1. The CDR3 totals 16 residues. V gave up 6 bases and J gave up 6 bases; unmatched junction bases: 13. Germline lookup yields CDR1 MDHEN and CDR2 SYDVKM. The CDR3 is CASSPLGTGAIAEAFF. DNA of the CDR3: TGTGCCAGCAGCCCTCTGGGGACAGGGGCGATCGCTGAAGCTTTCTTT.